This T cell receptor beta chain was obtained from a study of blood T cell repertoires in COVID-19. Study-level background: Sites in the United States, Italy and Spain provided acute and convalescent COVID-19 samples. Sources were T cells, B-cell-depleted T cells, or PBMCs; the material itself was cDNA or gDNA.

This CDR3 has 13 amino acids. V lost 7 bases, J lost 5 bases, and 14 bases lay in between. CDR1 is MDHEN and CDR2 is SYDVKM in the germline V gene. Original processing notes: From reference gene primer amplification, estimates of nucleated cell counts were derived. TCRdb's table, derived via immunoSEQ multiplex PCR, lists solely in-frame clones and lacks some. V, J and clone size were drawn from that table, and D and trimming were deduced from the DNA. The sample lists under 350,000 clones, approximately 83% occurring once. Sequencing was carried out using peripheral blood. The receptor comes from a woman aged 45 to 65 who had recovered from COVID-19. The rearrangement links TRBV28 to TRBJ1-1, with TRBD1 as a possible D gene (6 bases). CDR3 amino acids: CASTLGGVTEAFF. The CDR3 DNA sequence: TGTGCCAGCACCCTAGGGGGGGTTACTGAAGCTTTCTTT. Variable domain in full (rest from reference TRBV28 and TRBJ1-1): DVKVTQSSRYLVKRTGEKVFLECVQDMDHENMFWYRQDPGLGLRLIYFSYDVKMKEKGDIPEGYSVSREKKERFSLILESASTNQTSMYLCASTLGGVTEAFFGQGTRLTVV.